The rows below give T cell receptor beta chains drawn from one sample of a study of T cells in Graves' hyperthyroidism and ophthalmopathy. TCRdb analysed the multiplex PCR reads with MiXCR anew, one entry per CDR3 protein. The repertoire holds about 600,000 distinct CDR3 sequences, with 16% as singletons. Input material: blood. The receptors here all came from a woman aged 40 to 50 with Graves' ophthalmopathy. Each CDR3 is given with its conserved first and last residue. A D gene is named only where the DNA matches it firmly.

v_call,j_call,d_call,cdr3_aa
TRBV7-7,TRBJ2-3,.,CASSPGPFTDTQYF
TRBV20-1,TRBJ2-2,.,CSASSNSNTGELFF
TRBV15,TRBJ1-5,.,CATSREVRGMSNQPQHF
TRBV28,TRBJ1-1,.,CASSFGRFNTEAFF
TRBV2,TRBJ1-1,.,CASRPPPDANTEAFF
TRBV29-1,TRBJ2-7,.,CSVEGNQYEQYF
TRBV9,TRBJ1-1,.,CASSAQEDTEAFF
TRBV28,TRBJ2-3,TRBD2,CASTTSGSVGDTQYF
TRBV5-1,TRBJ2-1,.,CASSSGARGDEQFF
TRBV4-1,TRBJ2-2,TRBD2,CASSQGTSGIGGELFF
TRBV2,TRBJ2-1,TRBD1,CASNIGQGGYNEQFF
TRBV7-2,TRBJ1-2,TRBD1,CASSQIPRTGGGYTF
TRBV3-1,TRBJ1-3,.,CASSQTDTLGGNTIYF
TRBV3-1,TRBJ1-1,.,CASSQQGSSLEAFF
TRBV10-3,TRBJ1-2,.,CAISESGGPSFLNYGYTF
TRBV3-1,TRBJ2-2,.,CASSQPDMSGELFF
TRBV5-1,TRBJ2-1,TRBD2,CASSPAEFRTSGRNEQFF
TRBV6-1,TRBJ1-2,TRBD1,CASSEAQGPNYGYTF
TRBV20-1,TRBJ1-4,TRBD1,CSAVGTDEKLFF
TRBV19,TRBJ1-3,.,CASSMQARSGNTIYF
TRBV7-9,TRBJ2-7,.,CASSLTQGMAVEQYF
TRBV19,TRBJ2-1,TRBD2,CASSTSTSGDNEQFF
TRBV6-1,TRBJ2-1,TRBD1,CASNPVGQGSYNEQFF
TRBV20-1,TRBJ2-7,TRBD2,CSARSGTSGGYLYVEEQYF
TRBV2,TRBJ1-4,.,CASRGVRTNEKLFF
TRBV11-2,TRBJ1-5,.,CASSGVEVNQPQHF